This T cell receptor beta chain is drawn from a study of T-cell reconstitution after alpha-beta-depleted transplantation in children. This clonotype was observed at least ten times. V was pared by 6 bases and J by 1 base, with 8 bases of the junction left unmatched. The CDR3 length is 15 residues. As it was prepared, the TCRbeta library received unique molecular identifiers. One entry per CDR3 protein, called by TCRdb with MiXCR from the PCR reads. The table includes 190,000 or so distinct CDR3 sequences, over 5.5% detected once. V and J are TRBV12-3 or TRBV12-4 and TRBJ1-1, with 7 bases fitting TRBD1. This clonotype originated in a human donor who donated a stem cell graft to a child with Wiskott-Aldrich syndrome. The sample was PBMCs from the stem cell graft donor, taken from the stem cell graft. CDR3 in amino acids: CASRVTGQTNTEAFF. The CDR3 nucleotides are TGTGCCAGCAGGGTCACGGGACAGACGAACACTGAAGCTTTCTTT.